The source of this T cell receptor beta chain is a study of control samples from healthy donors and cancer patients. Profiling relied on immunoSEQ multiplex PCR, and the TCRdb table lists in-frame clones only, not all of them. This table has around 150,000 clones, roughly 94% appearing once. The CDR3 has 13 amino acids. The germline gives CDR1 GTSNPN, CDR2 SVGIG (reference sequence). V lost 1 base, J lost 14 bases, and 5 bases stayed unmatched. Material for sequencing was blood. The clonotype comes from a woman in her 40s in good health. This chain joins TRBV30 and TRBJ1-6, with 10 bases identical to TRBD1. The CDR3 is CAWSGTGGRALHF. CDR3 bases: TGTGCCTGGAGTGGGACAGGGGGAAGAGCCCTCCACTTT.